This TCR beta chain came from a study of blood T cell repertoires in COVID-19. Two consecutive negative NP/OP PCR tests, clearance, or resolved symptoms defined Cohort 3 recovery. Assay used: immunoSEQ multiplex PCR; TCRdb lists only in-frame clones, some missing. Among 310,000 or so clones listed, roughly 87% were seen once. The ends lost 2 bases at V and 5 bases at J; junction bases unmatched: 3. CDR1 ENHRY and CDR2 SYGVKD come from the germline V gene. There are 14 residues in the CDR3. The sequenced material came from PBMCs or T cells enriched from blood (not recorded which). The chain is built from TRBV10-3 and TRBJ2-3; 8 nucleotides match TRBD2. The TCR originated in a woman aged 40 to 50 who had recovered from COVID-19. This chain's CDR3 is CAISEDSGKDTQYF. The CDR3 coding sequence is TGTGCCATCAGTGAGGATAGCGGGAAAGATACGCAGTATTTT.